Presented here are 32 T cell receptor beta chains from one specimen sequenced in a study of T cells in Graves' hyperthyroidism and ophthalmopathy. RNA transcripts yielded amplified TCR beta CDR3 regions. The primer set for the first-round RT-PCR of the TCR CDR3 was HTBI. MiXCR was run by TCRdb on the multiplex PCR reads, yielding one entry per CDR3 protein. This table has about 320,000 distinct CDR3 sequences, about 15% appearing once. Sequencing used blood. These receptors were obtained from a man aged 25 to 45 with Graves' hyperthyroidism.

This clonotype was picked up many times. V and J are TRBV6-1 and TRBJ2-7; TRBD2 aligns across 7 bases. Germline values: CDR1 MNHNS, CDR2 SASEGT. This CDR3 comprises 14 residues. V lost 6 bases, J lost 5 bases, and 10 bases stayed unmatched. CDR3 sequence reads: CASSDTAGDHEQYF. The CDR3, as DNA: TGTGCCAGCAGCGATACGGCGGGGGACCACGAGCAGTACTTC.

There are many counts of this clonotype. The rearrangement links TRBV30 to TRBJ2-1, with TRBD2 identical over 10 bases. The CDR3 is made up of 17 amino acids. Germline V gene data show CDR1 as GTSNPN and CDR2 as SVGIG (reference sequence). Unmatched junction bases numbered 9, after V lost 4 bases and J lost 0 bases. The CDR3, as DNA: TGTGCCTGGATCCCTAGCGGGAGCCGGAGCTCCTACAATGAGCAGTTCTTC. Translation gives CAWIPSGSRSSYNEQFF.

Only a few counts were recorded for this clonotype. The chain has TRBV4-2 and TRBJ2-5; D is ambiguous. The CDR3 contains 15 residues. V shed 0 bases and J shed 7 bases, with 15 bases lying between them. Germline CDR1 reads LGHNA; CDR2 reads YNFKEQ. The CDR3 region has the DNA TGTGCCAGCAGCCAAGAATTGGGCCCGGTAGGGACCCAGTACTTC. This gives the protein CASSQELGPVGTQYF.

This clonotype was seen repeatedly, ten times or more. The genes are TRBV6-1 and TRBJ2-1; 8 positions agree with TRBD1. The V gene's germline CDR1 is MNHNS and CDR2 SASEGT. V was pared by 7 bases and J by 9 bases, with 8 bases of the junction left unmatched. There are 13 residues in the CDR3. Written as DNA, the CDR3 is TGTGCCAGCATTTGGGACAGGAGGGGTGAGCAGTTCTTC. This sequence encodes CASIWDRRGEQFF.

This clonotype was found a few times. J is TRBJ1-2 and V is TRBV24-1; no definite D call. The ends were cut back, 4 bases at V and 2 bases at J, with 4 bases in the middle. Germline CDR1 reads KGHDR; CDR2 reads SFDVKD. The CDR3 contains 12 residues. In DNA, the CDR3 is TGTGCCACCAGTGAAGGAAACTATGGCTACACCTTC. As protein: CATSEGNYGYTF.

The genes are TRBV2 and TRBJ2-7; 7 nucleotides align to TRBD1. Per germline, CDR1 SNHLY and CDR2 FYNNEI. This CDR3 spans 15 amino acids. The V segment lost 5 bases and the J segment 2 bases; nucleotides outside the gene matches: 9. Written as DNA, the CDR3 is TGTGCCAGCAGTTGGGGCCAGGGGGAAGCCTACGAGCAGTACTTC. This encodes CASSWGQGEAYEQYF.

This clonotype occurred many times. CDR3 sequence: CASSLRPGAMNTEAFF. The CDR3 DNA reads TGTGCCAGCAGCTTGCGGCCCGGGGCCATGAACACTGAAGCTTTCTTT. V and J are TRBV5-6 and TRBJ1-1, with a weak D call TRBD1 (5 bases). Germline CDR1 SGHDT, CDR2 YYEEEE. The CDR3 is 16 residues long. Trimming removed 1 base at V and 0 bases at J, with 13 bases between.

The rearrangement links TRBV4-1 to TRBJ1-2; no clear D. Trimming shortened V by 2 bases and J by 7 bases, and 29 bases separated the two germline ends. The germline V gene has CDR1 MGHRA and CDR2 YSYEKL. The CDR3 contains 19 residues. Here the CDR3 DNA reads TGCGCCAGCAGCCAAAAGAGGGTGGCCCCCCAAGGCCTCGAGTTTGGCTACACCTTC. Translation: CASSQKRVAPQGLEFGYTF.

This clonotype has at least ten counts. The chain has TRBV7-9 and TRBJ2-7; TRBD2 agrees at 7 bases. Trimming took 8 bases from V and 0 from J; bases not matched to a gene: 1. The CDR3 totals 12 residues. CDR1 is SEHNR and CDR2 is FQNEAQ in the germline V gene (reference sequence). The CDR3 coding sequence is TGTGCCAGCCGCGGGGGCTCCTACGAGCAGTACTTC. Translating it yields CASRGGSYEQYF.

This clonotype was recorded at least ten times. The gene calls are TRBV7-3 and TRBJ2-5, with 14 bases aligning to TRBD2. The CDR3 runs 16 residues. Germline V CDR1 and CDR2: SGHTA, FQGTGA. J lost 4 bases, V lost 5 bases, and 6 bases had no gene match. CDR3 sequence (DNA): TGTGCCAGCAGCCCCGGGACTAGCGGGAGTGGAGAGACCCAGTACTTC. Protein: CASSPGTSGSGETQYF.

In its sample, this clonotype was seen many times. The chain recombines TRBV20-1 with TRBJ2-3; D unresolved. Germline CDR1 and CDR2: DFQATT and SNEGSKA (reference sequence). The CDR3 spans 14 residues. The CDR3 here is CSPSPVVSTDTQYF. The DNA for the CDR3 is TGCAGCCCCTCCCCGGTAGTTTCCACAGATACGCAGTATTTT.

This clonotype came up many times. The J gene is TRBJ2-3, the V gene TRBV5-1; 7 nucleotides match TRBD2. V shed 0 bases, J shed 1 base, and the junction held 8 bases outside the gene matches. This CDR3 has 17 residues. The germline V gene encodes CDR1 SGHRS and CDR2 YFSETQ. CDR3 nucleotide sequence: TGCGCCAGCAGCTTGGATCCAGCGGGATACGGCACAGATACGCAGTATTTT. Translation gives CASSLDPAGYGTDTQYF. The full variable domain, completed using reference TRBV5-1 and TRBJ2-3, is KAGVTQTPRYLIKTRGQQVTLSCSPISGHRSVSWYQQTPGQGLQFLFEYFSETQRNKGNFPGRFSGRQFSNSRSEMNVSTLELGDSALYLCASSLDPAGYGTDTQYFGPGTRLTVL.

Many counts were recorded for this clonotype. CDR3 sequence reads: CASRARSATEAFF. The CDR3 coding sequence is TGTGCCAGCAGAGCTCGAAGTGCCACTGAAGCTTTCTTT. V is TRBV6-1 and J is TRBJ1-1, with D unresolved. There are 13 residues in the CDR3. Per the germline V gene, CDR1 is MNHNS and CDR2 is SASEGT. V was shortened by 6 bases and J by 4 bases, with 12 bases between the two germline ends.

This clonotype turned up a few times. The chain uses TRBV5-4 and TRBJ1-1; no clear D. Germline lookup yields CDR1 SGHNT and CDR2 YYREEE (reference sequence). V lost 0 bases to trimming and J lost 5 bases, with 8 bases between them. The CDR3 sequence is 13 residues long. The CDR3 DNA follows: TGTGCCAGCAGCTTGGGGGCAGAAACTGAAGCTTTCTTT. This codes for CASSLGAETEAFF. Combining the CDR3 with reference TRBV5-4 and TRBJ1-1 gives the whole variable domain ETGVTQSPTHLIKTRGQQVTLRCSSQSGHNTVSWYQQALGQGPQFIFQYYREEENGRGNFPPRFSGLQFPNYSSELNVNALELDDSALYLCASSLGAETEAFFGQGTRLTVV.

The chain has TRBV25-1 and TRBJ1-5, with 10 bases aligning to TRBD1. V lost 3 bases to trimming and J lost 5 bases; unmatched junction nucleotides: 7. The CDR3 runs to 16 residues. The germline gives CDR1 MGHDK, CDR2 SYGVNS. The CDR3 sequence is CASSDHGTGVDQPQHF. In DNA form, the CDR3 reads TGTGCCAGCAGTGATCACGGGACAGGGGTCGATCAGCCCCAGCATTTT.

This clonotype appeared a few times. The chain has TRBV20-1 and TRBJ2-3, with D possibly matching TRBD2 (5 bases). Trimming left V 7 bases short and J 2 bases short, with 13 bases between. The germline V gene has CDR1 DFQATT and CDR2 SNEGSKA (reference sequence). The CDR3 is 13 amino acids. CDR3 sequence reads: CSGDYPNTDTQYF. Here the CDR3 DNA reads TGCAGTGGAGACTACCCGAACACAGATACGCAGTATTTT.

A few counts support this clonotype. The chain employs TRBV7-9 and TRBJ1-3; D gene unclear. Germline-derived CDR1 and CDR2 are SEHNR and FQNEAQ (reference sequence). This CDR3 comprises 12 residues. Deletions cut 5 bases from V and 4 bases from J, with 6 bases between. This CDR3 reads CASSPGGNTIYF. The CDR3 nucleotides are TGTGCCAGCAGCCCGGGGGGAAACACCATATATTTT.

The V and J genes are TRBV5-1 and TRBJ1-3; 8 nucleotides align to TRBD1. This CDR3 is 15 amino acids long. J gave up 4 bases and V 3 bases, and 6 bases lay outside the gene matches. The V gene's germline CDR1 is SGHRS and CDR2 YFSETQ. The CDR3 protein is CASSYSRGPGNTIYF. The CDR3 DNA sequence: TGCGCCAGCAGCTACTCCAGGGGGCCGGGAAACACCATATATTTT. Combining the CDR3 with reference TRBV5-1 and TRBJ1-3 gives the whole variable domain KAGVTQTPRYLIKTRGQQVTLSCSPISGHRSVSWYQQTPGQGLQFLFEYFSETQRNKGNFPGRFSGRQFSNSRSEMNVSTLELGDSALYLCASSYSRGPGNTIYFGEGSWLTVV.

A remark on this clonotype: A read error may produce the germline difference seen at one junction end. CDR3 nucleotide sequence: TGTGCTAGCAGCTTTGCAGGGAAAAGCGGGCAGTACTTC. Translation: CASSFAGKSGQYF. The rearrangement uses TRBV13 and TRBJ2-7, with D tentatively TRBD1 or TRBD2 (5 bases each). Germline values: CDR1 PRHDT, CDR2 FYEKMQ (reference sequence). The CDR3 is 13 amino acids.

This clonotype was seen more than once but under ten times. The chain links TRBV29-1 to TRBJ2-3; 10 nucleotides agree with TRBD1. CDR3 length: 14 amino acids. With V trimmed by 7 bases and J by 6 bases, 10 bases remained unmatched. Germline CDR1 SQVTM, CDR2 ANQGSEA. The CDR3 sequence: CSAKTGGTYDTQYF. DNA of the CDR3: TGCAGCGCTAAGACAGGGGGCACCTACGATACGCAGTATTTT.

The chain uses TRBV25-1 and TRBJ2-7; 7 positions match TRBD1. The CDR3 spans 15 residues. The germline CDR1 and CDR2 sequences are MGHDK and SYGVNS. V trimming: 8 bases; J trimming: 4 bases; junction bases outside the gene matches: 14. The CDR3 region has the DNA TGTGCCAGCGAGGGGGCTGAGGGGTCAGAATACGAGCAGTACTTC. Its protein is CASEGAEGSEYEQYF.

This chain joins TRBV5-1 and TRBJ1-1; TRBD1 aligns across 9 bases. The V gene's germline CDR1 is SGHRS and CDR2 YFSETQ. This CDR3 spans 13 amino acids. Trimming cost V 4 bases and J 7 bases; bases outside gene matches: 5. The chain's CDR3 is CASSPGTGLEAFF. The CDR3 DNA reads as TGCGCCAGCAGCCCCGGGACAGGGCTTGAAGCTTTCTTT.

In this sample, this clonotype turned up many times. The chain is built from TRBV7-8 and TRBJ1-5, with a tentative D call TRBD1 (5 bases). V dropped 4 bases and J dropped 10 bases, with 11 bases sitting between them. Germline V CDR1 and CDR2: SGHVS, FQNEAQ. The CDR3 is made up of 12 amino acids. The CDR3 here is CASSWGGDPQHF. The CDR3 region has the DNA TGTGCCAGCAGCTGGGGGGGGGATCCCCAGCATTTT.

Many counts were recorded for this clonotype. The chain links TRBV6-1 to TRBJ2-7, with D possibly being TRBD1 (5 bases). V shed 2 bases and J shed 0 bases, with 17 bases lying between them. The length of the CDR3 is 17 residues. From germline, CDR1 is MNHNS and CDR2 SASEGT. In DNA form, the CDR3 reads TGTGCCAGCAGTGAAAGGGGAAAAGGACGGAGCTCCTACGAGCAGTACTTC. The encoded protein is CASSERGKGRSSYEQYF.

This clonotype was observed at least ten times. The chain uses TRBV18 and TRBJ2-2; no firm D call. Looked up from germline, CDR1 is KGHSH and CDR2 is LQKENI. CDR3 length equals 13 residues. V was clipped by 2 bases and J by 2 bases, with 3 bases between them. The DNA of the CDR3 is TGTGCCAGCTCACCAATCAACACCGGGGAGCTGTTTTTT. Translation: CASSPINTGELFF.

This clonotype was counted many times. The CDR3 DNA reads TGCGCCAGCAGCTTGTTTTGGAAGAAAGGCTCTGGGGCCAACGTCCTGACTTTC. It specifies CASSLFWKKGSGANVLTF. J is TRBJ2-6 and V is TRBV5-1; D is unresolved. The CDR3 spans 18 residues. Germline V gives CDR1 SGHRS, CDR2 YFSETQ. With 1 base removed from V and 0 bases from J, the gap between germline ends came to 14 bases.

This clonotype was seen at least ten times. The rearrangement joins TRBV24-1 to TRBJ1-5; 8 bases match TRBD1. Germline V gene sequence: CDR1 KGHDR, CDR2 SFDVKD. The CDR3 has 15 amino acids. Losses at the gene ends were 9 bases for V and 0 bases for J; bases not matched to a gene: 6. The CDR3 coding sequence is TGTGCCACCCCATCGACAGGGGATAGCAATCAGCCCCAGCATTTT. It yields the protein CATPSTGDSNQPQHF.

CDR3 sequence: CASSAKRQGINQPQHF. DNA of the CDR3: TGTGCCAGCAGTGCGAAGCGACAGGGGATCAATCAGCCCCAGCATTTT. The V gene is TRBV6-1, the J gene TRBJ1-5; 8 positions match TRBD1. The CDR3 sequence is 16 residues long. J was trimmed by 3 bases and V by 4 bases; bases with no gene match: 8. The germline V gene has CDR1 MNHNS and CDR2 SASEGT.

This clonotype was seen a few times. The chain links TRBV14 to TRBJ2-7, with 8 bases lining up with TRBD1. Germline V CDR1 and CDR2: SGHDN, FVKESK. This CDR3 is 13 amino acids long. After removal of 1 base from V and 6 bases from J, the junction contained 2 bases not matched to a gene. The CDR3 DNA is TGTGCCAGCAGCCAAGTAACAGGGGGCGAGCAGTACTTC. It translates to CASSQVTGGEQYF.

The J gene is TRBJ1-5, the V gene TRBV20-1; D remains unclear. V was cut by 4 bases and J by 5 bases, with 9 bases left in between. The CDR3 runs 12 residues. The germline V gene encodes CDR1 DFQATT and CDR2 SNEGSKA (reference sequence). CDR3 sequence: CSANGDHQPQHF. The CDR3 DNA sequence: TGCAGTGCTAACGGGGATCATCAGCCCCAGCATTTT.

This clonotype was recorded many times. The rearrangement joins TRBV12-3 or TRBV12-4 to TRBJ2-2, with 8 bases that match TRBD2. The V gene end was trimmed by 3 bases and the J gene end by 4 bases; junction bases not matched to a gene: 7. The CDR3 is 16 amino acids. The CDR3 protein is CASSFGAGGATGELFF. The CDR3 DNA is TGTGCCAGCAGTTTCGGTGCGGGAGGCGCCACCGGGGAGCTGTTTTTT.

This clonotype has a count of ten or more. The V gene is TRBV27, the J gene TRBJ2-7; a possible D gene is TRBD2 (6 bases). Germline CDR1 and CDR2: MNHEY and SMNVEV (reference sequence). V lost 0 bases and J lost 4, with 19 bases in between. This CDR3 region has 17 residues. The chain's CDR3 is CASSLSATSNPFYEQYF. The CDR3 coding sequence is TGTGCCAGCAGTTTATCGGCGACTAGTAACCCGTTTTACGAGCAGTACTTC.